The present T cell receptor beta chain was sequenced within a study of T cell responses to AZD1222 COVID-19 vaccine. Study observations and caveats: Donors, mostly white British, included more females; clonal diversity was possibly underestimated.

Germline V gives CDR1 SGHTA, CDR2 FQGTGA. Trimming shortened V by 5 bases and J by 0 bases, and 8 bases separated the two germline ends. This CDR3 is built from 14 residues. As for this clone: What it recognizes is unknown.

This table comes from immunoSEQ multiplex PCR, and its TCRdb copy is limited to in-frame clones, with some not included. Here the sample spans about 140,000 clones, more than 85% being singletons. The V call is TRBV7-3, the J call TRBJ2-1, with D perhaps matching TRBD2 (5 bases). The specimen was peripheral blood, collected on day 0 of AZD1222 vaccination. The TCR originated in an adult in good health. This CDR3 reads CASSERPSYNEQFF. The CDR3, as DNA: TGTGCCAGCAGCGAGCGGCCCTCCTACAATGAGCAGTTCTTC.